A single sample is the source of the 25 T cell receptor beta chains below, sequenced in a study of blood T cell repertoires in COVID-19. The method was immunoSEQ multiplex PCR; TCRdb's version includes in-frame clones alone and lacks a portion of them. The repertoire holds approximately 130,000 clones, with around three quarters as singletons. Sequencing input: peripheral blood. Receptor source: a human donor in a cohort sampled during active COVID-19.

To note about this clone: This may stem from a read error, because a much larger clone lies one nucleotide away. The rearrangement joins TRBV21-1 to TRBJ1-1; the DNA was not compared with TRBD1, the D call given in the table. TRBV21-1 is tagged as a pseudogene. CDR3 length: 12 residues. The CDR3 nucleotides read TGTGCCAGCAGCTTCATGAACACTGAAGCTTTCTTT. This gives the protein CASSFMNTEAFF.

This rearrangement joins TRBV9 to TRBJ2-7; TRBD1 agrees at 10 bases. CDR3 size: 13 residues. Germline V gene lookup returns CDR1 SGDLS and CDR2 YYNGEE. Trimming cost V 3 bases and J 8 bases; bases outside gene matches: 5. CDR3 residues: CASSGTGGGKQYF. Written as DNA, the CDR3 is TGTGCCAGCAGCGGGACAGGGGGAGGCAAGCAGTACTTC. The complete variable domain, with remaining parts taken from reference TRBV9 and TRBJ2-7, reads DSGVTQTPKHLITATGQRVTLRCSPRSGDLSVYWYQQSLDQGLQFLIQYYNGEERAKGNILERFSAQQFPDLHSELNLSSLELGDSALYFCASSGTGGGKQYFGPGTRLTVT.

This clone has a handful of counts. V usage is TRBV5-1 and J usage is TRBJ2-1; TRBD2 aligns across 12 bases. Germline-derived CDR1 and CDR2 are SGHRS and YFSETQ. V lost 3 bases to trimming and J lost 5 bases; unmatched junction nucleotides: 6. The CDR3 consists of 16 residues. CDR3 sequence (DNA): TGCGCCAGCAGCTCGACGACTAGCGGGGGTCACAATGAGCAGTTCTTC. This codes for CASSSTTSGGHNEQFF.

This sequence joins TRBV1 and TRBJ2-1; the table's D gene call, TRBD2, was not cross checked with the DNA. TRBV1 is assigned pseudogene status. This CDR3 has 16 residues. The chain's CDR3 is CTSSQEGLAGGNEQFF. The DNA of the CDR3 is TGCACCAGCAGCCAAGAGGGACTAGCGGGGGGGAATGAGCAGTTCTTC.

The gene calls are TRBV19 and TRBJ1-2; D is ambiguous. CDR3 size: 16 residues. V shed 6 bases and J shed 1 base, with 18 bases lying between them. Germline-derived CDR1 and CDR2 are LNHDA and SQIVND (reference sequence). The CDR3 loop reads CASRKPITTSNYGYTF. Here the CDR3 DNA reads TGTGCCAGTAGAAAACCGATCACGACAAGTAACTATGGCTACACCTTC.

The chain is built from TRBV10-2 and TRBJ2-5; a possible D gene is TRBD1 (5 bases). CDR1 and CDR2 (germline): WSHSY, SAAADI. This CDR3 region has 14 residues. The V end was cut by 3 bases, the J end by 4 bases, with 12 bases between. The CDR3 spells CASSDRAPGETQYF. In nucleotides, the CDR3 is TGCGCCAGCAGTGACAGGGCCCCGGGAGAGACCCAGTACTTC.

The chain couples TRBV7-3 to TRBJ2-3; TRBD2 matches at 14 bases. Trimming cost V 5 bases and J 4 bases; bases outside gene matches: 2. The CDR3 spans 15 residues. Germline lookup yields CDR1 SGHTA and CDR2 FQGTGA. The CDR3 here is CASSGGLAGADTQYF. As DNA, the CDR3 is TGTGCCAGCAGCGGGGGACTAGCGGGGGCAGATACGCAGTATTTT.

This chain joins TRBV29-1 and TRBJ2-2, with TRBD2 identical over 7 bases. Germline V gene lookup returns CDR1 SQVTM and CDR2 ANQGSEA. The CDR3 loop spans 14 amino acids. Trimming at V came to 7 bases and at J to 0 bases, leaving 5 bases not matched to a gene. The CDR3 sequence is CSAAGETNTGELFF. CDR3 sequence (DNA): TGCAGCGCCGCGGGGGAGACGAACACCGGGGAGCTGTTTTTT.

The chain links TRBV29-1 to TRBJ1-5; D gene ambiguous. Trimming removed 4 bases from V and 0 bases from J, with 4 bases in between. Germline V gives CDR1 SQVTM, CDR2 ANQGSEA. The CDR3 has 12 residues. Written as DNA, the CDR3 is TGCAGCGTTGGTTATAGCAATCAGCCCCAGCATTTT. The encoded protein is CSVGYSNQPQHF. Using reference TRBV29-1 and TRBJ1-5 for the parts outside the CDR3, the full variable domain is SAVISQKPSRDICQRGTSLTIQCQVDSQVTMMFWYRQQPGQSLTLIATANQGSEATYESGFVIDKFPISRPNLTFSTLTVSNMSPEDSSIYLCSVGYSNQPQHFGDGTRLSIL.

This clone has more than one count but fewer than ten. The V and J genes are TRBV7-9 and TRBJ1-3; no clear D gene. Germline CDR1 and CDR2: SEHNR and FQNEAQ (reference sequence). There are 15 residues in the CDR3. V was clipped by 3 bases and J by 5 bases, with 14 bases between them. The CDR3 DNA sequence: TGTGCCAGCAGCTTTAGTCGGGGTTATAGAAACACCATATATTTT. It specifies CASSFSRGYRNTIYF.

The rearrangement uses TRBV5-4 and TRBJ2-5; TRBD2 might be the D (6 bases). CDR1 and CDR2 (germline): SGHNT, YYREEE (reference sequence). V lost 3 bases, J lost 5 bases, and 11 bases lay in between. The CDR3 covers 13 residues. CDR3 nucleotide sequence: TGTGCCAGCAGCTCAGGACTACCGGAGACCCAGTACTTC. It encodes CASSSGLPETQYF.

The chain links TRBV27 to TRBJ1-4; D is unresolved. V was clipped by 2 bases and J by 4 bases, with 14 bases between them. The length of the CDR3 is 16 residues. The germline gives CDR1 MNHEY, CDR2 SMNVEV (reference sequence). For the CDR3, the DNA is TGTGCCAGCAGTTTACAGGCTGGGAGCCGTAATGAAAAACTGTTTTTT. Translating it yields CASSLQAGSRNEKLFF. The full variable domain, its missing parts supplied by reference TRBV27 and TRBJ1-4, is EAQVTQNPRYLITVTGKKLTVTCSQNMNHEYMSWYRQDPGLGLRQIYYSMNVEVTDKGDVPEGYKVSRKEKRNFPLILESPSPNQTSLYFCASSLQAGSRNEKLFFGSGTQLSVL.

The chain couples TRBV7-6 to TRBJ2-7; D possibly corresponds to TRBD1 (6 bases). Germline V lookup: CDR1 SGHVS, CDR2 FNYEAQ. Trimming took off 4 bases at V and 4 bases at J, with 14 bases between the two ends. The CDR3 loop spans 14 amino acids. CDR3 amino acids: CASSSTTGAYEQYF. The CDR3 coding sequence is TGTGCCAGCAGCTCCACGACAGGCGCTTACGAGCAGTACTTC.

The V gene is TRBV6-5, the J gene TRBJ1-2; unclear D gene. CDR3 length: 14 residues. CDR1 MNHEY and CDR2 SVGAGI come from the germline V gene. V lost 6 bases and J lost 0, with 11 bases in between. The DNA of the CDR3 is TGTGCCAGCAGCGTAGGAGGAACTAACTATGGCTACACCTTC. This encodes CASSVGGTNYGYTF.

The chain recombines TRBV28 with TRBJ1-1; tentatively, D is TRBD1 (5 bases). The germline gives CDR1 MDHEN, CDR2 SYDVKM. The CDR3 length is 15 residues. The germline V and J ends were trimmed by 4 bases and 1 base, with 13 bases remaining between them. The CDR3 sequence: CASSSRGEPNTEAFF. CDR3 nucleotide sequence: TGTGCCAGCAGTTCCCGGGGGGAGCCGAACACTGAAGCTTTCTTT.

V and J are TRBV20-1 and TRBJ2-7, with D unresolved. The CDR3 consists of 11 residues. Trimming cost V 4 bases and J 7 bases, with 11 bases left between them. Germline V gives CDR1 DFQATT, CDR2 SNEGSKA (reference sequence). CDR3 in DNA: TGCAGTGCTAATCCGGGTCGGGAGCAGTACTTC. It specifies CSANPGREQYF.

This chain uses TRBV19 with TRBJ2-7, with 7 bases identical to TRBD1. Germline CDR1 is LNHDA and CDR2 is SQIVND (reference sequence). This CDR3 comprises 14 residues. V was clipped by 4 bases and J by 5 bases; unmatched bases: 8. CDR3 DNA sequence: TGTGCCAGTAGTACGACAGGGTTTATCGACGAGCAGTACTTC. Amino acids: CASSTTGFIDEQYF.

The V call is TRBV5-1, the J call TRBJ2-7, with 7 bases matching TRBD1. There are 14 residues in the CDR3. CDR1 and CDR2 from the germline V gene are SGHRS and YFSETQ. The V gene end was trimmed by 0 bases and the J gene end by 5 bases; junction bases not matched to a gene: 5. The CDR3 DNA reads as TGCGCCAGCAGCTTGGCCGACAGGGCGGACGAGCAGTACTTC. It encodes CASSLADRADEQYF.

The J gene is TRBJ2-3, the V gene TRBV10-1; 8 nucleotides line up with TRBD1. Trimming cost V 7 bases and J 4 bases; bases outside gene matches: 4. The CDR3 extends over 13 amino acids. Germline lookup yields CDR1 WNHNN and CDR2 SYGVQD (reference sequence). This chain's CDR3 is CASKRQGSDTQYF. The DNA for the CDR3 is TGCGCCAGCAAGAGACAGGGGTCAGATACGCAGTATTTT.

The genes are TRBV6-5 and TRBJ1-5; D gene uncertain. The CDR3 is made up of 16 amino acids. The germline V gene has CDR1 MNHEY and CDR2 SVGAGI. V was trimmed by 2 bases and J by 1 base, leaving 12 bases between them. This chain's CDR3 is CASSYGGFQSNQPQHF. CDR3 nucleotide sequence: TGTGCCAGCAGTTACGGAGGCTTTCAAAGCAATCAGCCCCAGCATTTT.

The CDR3 loop reads CASRPRDRGMNYGYTF. In DNA form, the CDR3 reads TGCGCCAGCAGACCCCGGGACAGGGGAATGAACTATGGCTACACCTTC. The rearrangement uses TRBV5-1 and TRBJ1-2, with TRBD1 matching 10 bases. The CDR3 extends over 16 amino acids. The V gene's germline CDR1 is SGHRS and CDR2 YFSETQ. J was trimmed by 2 bases and V by 5 bases; bases with no gene match: 9.

The chain combines TRBV28 with TRBJ1-4, with D hard to call. Germline-derived CDR1 and CDR2 are MDHEN and SYDVKM. CDR3 length equals 11 residues. Trimming took off 4 bases at V and 15 bases at J, with 12 bases between the two ends. The CDR3 sequence: CASSYLGQVFF. The CDR3 nucleotides read TGTGCCAGCAGTTACCTGGGTCAGGTGTTTTTT.

The rearrangement links TRBV5-1 to TRBJ2-3; weak D call: TRBD2 (5 bases). Germline V gene sequence: CDR1 SGHRS, CDR2 YFSETQ. V lost 1 base and J lost 0, with 9 bases in between. The CDR3 length is 15 residues. CDR3: CASSLSGSSTDTQYF. The CDR3 DNA sequence: TGCGCCAGCAGCTTGAGCGGTTCTAGCACAGATACGCAGTATTTT.

The chain couples TRBV2 to TRBJ2-2, with D tentatively TRBD2 (7 bases). CDR1 is SNHLY, CDR2 FYNNEI, per germline. Deletions cut 6 bases from V and 6 bases from J, with 20 bases between. The CDR3 has 16 amino acids. CDR3 in amino acids: CASRQGGGGRSGELFF. DNA for the CDR3: TGTGCCAGCAGACAAGGAGGGGGGGGAAGATCCGGGGAGCTGTTTTTT.

This clone was recorded a few times. The chain joins TRBV5-1 to TRBJ1-1; the D gene is possibly TRBD1 (6 bases). V was clipped by 2 bases and J by 1 base, with 9 bases between them. The CDR3 is 14 residues long. Germline lookup yields CDR1 SGHRS and CDR2 YFSETQ. The CDR3 DNA reads as TGCGCCAGCAGCTTTCAGACAGGGAACACTGAAGCTTTCTTT. This translates into CASSFQTGNTEAFF.